This entry lists 24 T cell receptor beta chains sequenced from one sample in a study of CD8 T cells in Susac syndrome. Reverse transcription of about 0.5 to 1 ug RNA was performed with random hexamers. One entry per CDR3 protein results from TCRdb running MiXCR on the immunoSEQ multiplex PCR reads. This sample yields some 90,000 distinct CDR3 sequences, of which 85% to 95% are seen a single time; around 0.34% belongs to the top ten. Material for sequencing was CD8+ T cells from PBMCs. Source of these receptors: a human donor in good health.

This chain links TRBV7-2 with TRBJ2-3; TRBD1 aligns across 9 bases. The germline gives CDR1 SGHTA, CDR2 FQGNSA. With V trimmed by 5 bases and J by 2 bases, 5 bases remained unmatched. This CDR3 is 15 amino acids long. The CDR3 sequence: CASSHRGRTTDTQYF. The DNA for the CDR3 is TGTGCCAGCAGCCACAGGGGGCGAACCACAGATACGCAGTATTTT.

CDR3 sequence reads: CASSVKTPYEQYF. The CDR3, as DNA: TGCGCCAGCAGCGTTAAAACCCCCTACGAGCAGTACTTC. The J gene is TRBJ2-7, the V gene TRBV4-1; D remains unclear. V lost 5 bases, J lost 2 bases, and 10 bases lay in between. Looked up from germline, CDR1 is MGHRA and CDR2 is YSYEKL. The CDR3 has 13 amino acids.

The chain has TRBV20-1 and TRBJ2-1; D is undetermined. Germline V CDR1 and CDR2: DFQATT, SNEGSKA (reference sequence). Trimming removed 3 bases from V and 4 bases from J, with 10 bases in between. This CDR3 has 13 amino acids. CDR3 DNA sequence: TGCAGTGCTAGTTTTGTTGGGTACAATGAGCAGTTCTTC. This translates into CSASFVGYNEQFF.

The V and J genes are TRBV2 and TRBJ2-3; D unresolved. Trimming left V 5 bases short and J 0 bases short, with 12 bases between. Germline assignment: CDR1 SNHLY and CDR2 FYNNEI. The CDR3 totals 15 residues. The CDR3 sequence: CASSPGPASTDTQYF. The CDR3 DNA sequence: TGTGCCAGCAGTCCAGGACCGGCGAGCACAGATACGCAGTATTTT. The whole variable domain, remainder taken from reference TRBV2 and TRBJ2-3, is EPEVTQTPSHQVTQMGQEVILRCVPISNHLYFYWYRQILGQKVEFLVSFYNNEISEKSEIFDDQFSVERPDGSNFTLKIRSTKLEDSAMYFCASSPGPASTDTQYFGPGTRLTVL.

J is TRBJ1-2 and V is TRBV29-1; 12 bases agree with TRBD1. The CDR3 consists of 15 residues. V lost 2 bases and J lost 6; bases outside the gene matches: 7. Looked up from germline, CDR1 is SQVTM and CDR2 is ANQGSEA. In DNA form, the CDR3 reads TGCAGCGTTGAAAAGGGACAGGGGGCATTCAATGGCTACACCTTC. Residues: CSVEKGQGAFNGYTF.

Here the CDR3 DNA reads TGTGCCAGCAGTTACTCGAAAAGATCTCTTAACTATGGCTACACCTTC. This encodes CASSYSKRSLNYGYTF. V usage is TRBV6-5 and J usage is TRBJ1-2; no firm D call. V lost 0 bases, J lost 1 base, and 12 bases lay in between. Germline loops: CDR1 MNHEY, CDR2 SVGAGI. There are 16 residues in the CDR3.

This chain uses TRBV27 with TRBJ2-3, with TRBD1 matching over 7 bases. V lost 6 bases to trimming and J lost 3 bases; unmatched junction nucleotides: 3. The CDR3 totals 13 residues. Per germline, CDR1 MNHEY and CDR2 SMNVEV (reference sequence). CDR3 protein: CASRTGRTDTQYF. Here the CDR3 DNA reads TGTGCCAGCAGGACAGGGAGAACAGATACGCAGTATTTT.

This clonotype was found a few times. The chain couples TRBV30 to TRBJ2-7; D unresolved. CDR1 GTSNPN and CDR2 SVGIG come from the germline V gene (reference sequence). Trimming removed 0 bases at V and 3 bases at J, with 3 bases between. This CDR3 is built from 11 residues. The CDR3 sequence: CAWSVVYEQYF. The DNA for the CDR3 is TGTGCCTGGAGTGTAGTCTACGAGCAGTACTTC.

The chain is built from TRBV19 and TRBJ1-1, with 7 bases matching TRBD1. The germline V gene has CDR1 LNHDA and CDR2 SQIVND (reference sequence). V shed 5 bases, J shed 4 bases, and the junction held 4 bases outside the gene matches. This CDR3 is 13 amino acids long. In DNA, the CDR3 is TGTGCCAGTAGTCCCCGGACAGGCACTGAAGCTTTCTTT. Protein: CASSPRTGTEAFF.

This clonotype occurred once. CDR3 region: CASSSTGPKNIQYF. The CDR3 DNA reads as TGTGCCAGCAGCTCCACAGGGCCCAAAAACATTCAGTACTTC. V and J are TRBV7-2 and TRBJ2-4, with D possibly TRBD1 on 6 matching bases. The ends were cut back, 4 bases at V and 2 bases at J, with 9 bases in the middle. This CDR3 comprises 14 residues. CDR1 is SGHTA, CDR2 FQGNSA, per germline. The full variable domain, with the rest looked up from reference TRBV7-2 and TRBJ2-4, is GAGVSQSPSNKVTEKGKDVELRCDPISGHTALYWYRQSLGQGLEFLIYFQGNSAPDKSGLPSDRFSAERTGGSVSTLTIQRTQQEDSAVYLCASSSTGPKNIQYFGAGTRLSVL.

This clonotype was observed a few times. This chain uses TRBV29-1 with TRBJ2-7, with 11 nucleotides matching TRBD1. Germline V gives CDR1 SQVTM, CDR2 ANQGSEA. J lost 6 bases, V lost 3 bases, and 4 bases had no gene match. The CDR3 sequence is 13 residues long. The CDR3 protein is CSVEGTGGAEQYF. CDR3 DNA: TGCAGCGTTGAGGGGACAGGGGGGGCCGAGCAGTACTTC.

This chain uses TRBV6-4 with TRBJ2-3, with TRBD2 as a possible D gene (5 bases). Germline CDR1 reads MRHNA; CDR2 reads SNTAGT. Trimming removed 3 bases from V and 2 bases from J, with 12 bases in between. The CDR3 has 15 residues. The CDR3 DNA reads TGTGCCAGCAGTGAAGGGTTCGGGATCACAGATACGCAGTATTTT. This sequence encodes CASSEGFGITDTQYF.

The rearrangement uses TRBV6-5 and TRBJ1-2; 9 nucleotides line up with TRBD1. With 8 bases clipped from V and 7 bases from J, the junction kept 11 bases outside the gene matches. The length of the CDR3 is 14 residues. The germline V gene encodes CDR1 MNHEY and CDR2 SVGAGI. The CDR3 DNA follows: TGTGCCAGCGGGCTGACAGGGGGTATGGGTGGCTACACCTTC. It codes for CASGLTGGMGGYTF.

Points on this clonotype: At one boundary the junction diverges from the germline segment, which might be a read error. This chain uses TRBV20-1 with TRBJ1-4; no firm D call. The CDR3 spans 13 residues. The germline V gene has CDR1 DFQATT and CDR2 SNEGSKA (reference sequence). The CDR3 loop reads CSARDTALEKLFF. The CDR3 DNA follows: TGCAGTGCTAGAGACACGGCGCTTGAAAAACTTTTTTTT.

This rearrangement joins TRBV7-9 to TRBJ1-5, with 10 nucleotides matching TRBD1. V was pared by 5 bases and J by 3 bases, with 4 bases of the junction left unmatched. Looked up from germline, CDR1 is SEHNR and CDR2 is FQNEAQ (reference sequence). The CDR3 extends over 15 amino acids. The CDR3 protein is CASSPTGGLNQPQHF. CDR3 in DNA: TGTGCCAGCAGCCCGACAGGGGGCCTCAATCAGCCCCAGCATTTT.

CDR3 amino acids: CASSDGTGGLQPQHF. For the CDR3, the DNA is TGTGCCAGCAGCGACGGGACAGGGGGCCTTCAGCCCCAGCATTTT. The chain carries TRBV5-6 and TRBJ1-5, with 12 positions matching TRBD1. With 4 bases clipped from V and 6 bases from J, the junction kept 5 bases outside the gene matches. CDR3 size: 15 residues. CDR1 SGHDT and CDR2 YYEEEE come from the germline V gene.

This clonotype was counted between two and nine times. The J gene is TRBJ1-1, the V gene TRBV5-6, with 8 bases identical to TRBD1. This CDR3 comprises 14 residues. The J segment lost 4 bases and the V segment lost 2 bases, leaving 4 bases of the junction unmatched. Germline assignment: CDR1 SGHDT and CDR2 YYEEEE. CDR3 residues: CASSLGQGATEAFF. The CDR3 DNA sequence: TGTGCCAGCAGCTTAGGGCAGGGGGCCACTGAAGCTTTCTTT.

The J gene is TRBJ2-1, the V gene TRBV28, with no clear D. CDR3 length: 14 residues. CDR1 and CDR2 from the germline V gene are MDHEN and SYDVKM. The V end lost 3 bases, the J end lost 6 bases, and 12 bases lay between the germline ends. CDR3 protein: CASSLPQALNEQFF. The CDR3 coding sequence is TGTGCCAGCAGTTTGCCCCAGGCCCTCAATGAGCAGTTCTTC. Drawing the rest from reference TRBV28 and TRBJ2-1, the complete variable domain is DVKVTQSSRYLVKRTGEKVFLECVQDMDHENMFWYRQDPGLGLRLIYFSYDVKMKEKGDIPEGYSVSREKKERFSLILESASTNQTSMYLCASSLPQALNEQFFGPGTRLTVL.

The chain employs TRBV27 and TRBJ1-2, with D unresolved. The CDR3 contains 12 residues. Germline CDR1 is MNHEY and CDR2 is SMNVEV (reference sequence). V lost 5 bases and J 4 bases, leaving 8 bases between the germline ends. The CDR3 DNA sequence: TGTGCCAGCAGTGGCAGAAGCTATGGCTACACCTTC. Translating it yields CASSGRSYGYTF.

The rearrangement uses TRBV16 and TRBJ2-1; tentatively, D is TRBD2 (6 bases). The CDR3 length is 13 residues. Per the germline V gene, CDR1 is KGHSY and CDR2 is FQNENV. V was trimmed by 0 bases and J by 6 bases, leaving 6 bases between them. DNA for the CDR3: TGTGCCAGCAGCCAATCGCGGGGCAATGAGCAGTTCTTC. Translation gives CASSQSRGNEQFF.

The J gene is TRBJ1-4, the V gene TRBV20-1; D might be TRBD1 (5 bases). CDR1 and CDR2 (germline): DFQATT, SNEGSKA (reference sequence). The CDR3 sequence is 17 residues long. The V end was cut by 0 bases, the J end by 7 bases, with 21 bases between. CDR3 sequence reads: CSARENGAPRIVEKLFF. CDR3 nucleotides: TGCAGTGCTAGAGAAAACGGGGCCCCCCGGATAGTTGAAAAACTGTTTTTT.

J is TRBJ1-1 and V is TRBV5-1; TRBD1 aligns across 8 bases. The CDR3 runs to 13 residues. Per germline, CDR1 SGHRS and CDR2 YFSETQ. V trimming: 6 bases; J trimming: 4 bases; junction bases outside the gene matches: 5. The CDR3, as DNA: TGCGCCAGCACGACAGGGGTGGTCACTGAAGCTTTCTTT. This gives the protein CASTTGVVTEAFF.

This chain connects TRBV29-1 to TRBJ2-3; no clear D. The germline gives CDR1 SQVTM, CDR2 ANQGSEA. CDR3 size: 13 residues. Trimming cost V 7 bases and J 0 bases, with 11 bases left between them. The CDR3 loop reads CSAVSPSTDTQYF. For the CDR3, the DNA is TGCAGCGCCGTAAGTCCTAGCACAGATACGCAGTATTTT.

V is TRBV4-1 and J is TRBJ2-1; 9 bases are shared with TRBD2. After removal of 0 bases from V and 5 bases from J, the junction contained 8 bases not matched to a gene. The CDR3 sequence is 17 residues long. The germline gives CDR1 MGHRA, CDR2 YSYEKL. The chain's CDR3 is CASSQDHASGGNNEQFF. The CDR3 DNA reads TGCGCCAGCAGCCAAGATCACGCGAGCGGGGGGAACAATGAGCAGTTCTTC.